This T cell receptor beta chain was obtained from a study of cytomegalovirus exposure and HLA in healthy donors. In the PCR, 60 Vbeta and 13 Jbeta primers were used. The data were produced by immunoSEQ multiplex PCR, yet TCRdb's version contains in-frame clones alone and is incomplete. Its clone listing holds around 140,000 clones. V was pared by 0 bases and J by 5 bases, with 12 bases of the junction left unmatched. CDR1 is LGHNA, CDR2 YNFKEQ, per germline. CDR3 size: 17 residues. The sequence was obtained from a woman between 45 and 65 years old in good health and CMV-seronegative. Sequencing was performed on PBMCs. This chain uses TRBV4-2 with TRBJ2-5; 7 bases agree with TRBD2. The CDR3 nucleotides read TGTGCCAGCAGCCAAGATCCCAGCGGGGTATTAAGGGAGACCCAGTACTTC. Protein sequence: CASSQDPSGVLRETQYF.